This T cell receptor (beta chain) was sequenced during a study of T cells in Graves' hyperthyroidism and ophthalmopathy. This CDR3 is built from 15 residues. CDR1 is DFQATT and CDR2 is SNEGSKA in the germline V gene (reference sequence). The junction had 9 bases not matched to a gene; V was cut back by 5 bases and J by 4 bases. The CDR3 regions of TCR beta were amplified from RNA transcripts. HTBI primers were the set used in a first-round RT-PCR of the TCR CDR3. TCRdb redid the calling of the multiplex PCR reads with MiXCR, one entry per CDR3 protein. The data contain 450,000 to 650,000 distinct CDR3 sequences, around 14% of them singletons.

This receptor was identified in a woman between 18 and 29 years old with Graves' ophthalmopathy. The chain joins TRBV20-1 to TRBJ2-5, with TRBD2 identical over 11 bases. The material sequenced was blood. CDR3 protein: CSARVVAGGRETQYF. DNA of the CDR3: TGCAGTGCTCGGGTGGTAGCGGGAGGGAGAGAGACCCAGTACTTC.